These 22 T cell receptor beta chains were all obtained from the same sample, sequenced in a study of CD8+CD57+ T cells in acquired aplastic anemia. Before being chosen for sequencing, patients had shown CD8+CD57+ cell expansion by flow cytometry. Using genomic DNA as the template, TCR beta VDJ and CDR3 profiling was carried out. TCRdb ran MiXCR on the reads and lists one entry per CDR3 protein. This sample has 200,000 to 300,000 distinct CDR3 sequences, with approximately 79% found just once. Sample: sorted CD4+, CD8+, or CD8+CD57+ T cells (not recorded which) from PBMCs. Receptors were obtained from a human donor with aplastic anemia.

Comments on this clonotype: One end of the junction varies from germline; a read error may be responsible. The rearrangement uses TRBV9 and TRBJ2-5; possibly TRBD2 for D (6 bases). This CDR3 is 14 amino acids long. Per the germline V gene, CDR1 is SGDLS and CDR2 is YYNGEE. The CDR3 DNA reads TGTGCCACCAGCGTAGGAGGGCACCTAGCCACCCAGTACTTC. Translating it yields CATSVGGHLATQYF.

The gene calls are TRBV5-4 and TRBJ2-7, with 9 nucleotides matching TRBD1. The CDR3 is 15 amino acids. In germline, CDR1 is SGHNT, CDR2 YYREEE (reference sequence). The V and J ends lost 3 bases and 2 bases, in that order; junction bases with no gene match: 6. In DNA form, the CDR3 reads TGTGCCAGCAGCTCATCCGGGACAGGGACCTACGAGCAGTACTTC. It yields the protein CASSSSGTGTYEQYF.

A note on this clonotype: The junction departs from germline at one end; a sequencing error may be responsible. The chain employs TRBV20-1 and TRBJ2-5; D call uncertain. The V gene's germline CDR1 is DFQATT and CDR2 SNEGSKA (reference sequence). This CDR3 comprises 12 residues. DNA for the CDR3: TGCAGTGCTAGGCCCTTCCAAGAGACCCGGTACTTC. It codes for CSARPFQETRYF.

The V and J genes are TRBV4-1 and TRBJ1-5, with no clear D. This CDR3 contains 14 residues. Trimming took 3 bases from V and 4 from J, leaving 10 bases between them. The germline V gene has CDR1 MGHRA and CDR2 YSYEKL. The CDR3 region is CASSQSTANQPQHF. The CDR3 DNA is TGCGCCAGCAGCCAGAGCACAGCTAATCAGCCCCAGCATTTT.

To note about this clonotype: Relative to the germline gene, one junction end is altered; a read error may explain this. This chain links TRBV7-9 with TRBJ2-3; D may be TRBD1 (6 bases). Germline lookup yields CDR1 SEHNR and CDR2 FQNEAQ (reference sequence). The CDR3 loop spans 14 amino acids. This chain's CDR3 is CASSPTGREQYLEF. The CDR3 DNA reads as TGTGCCAGCAGCCCCACAGGGCGCGAGCAGTACTTGGAGTTT.

A word on this clonotype: A much bigger clone sits one base away, suggesting this may be a read error. The chain links TRBV11-3 to TRBJ1-6; the D gene is possibly TRBD1 (6 bases). Germline V gene sequence: CDR1 SGHNT, CDR2 YENEEA. The V end was cut by 0 bases, the J end by 3 bases, with 9 bases between. The length of the CDR3 is 16 residues. CDR3 nucleotides: TGTGCCAGCAGCTTAGATCAGACAGGCTATAATTCACCCCTCCACTTT. It encodes CASSLDQTGYNSPLHF.

This sequence joins TRBV7-8 and TRBJ2-3, with 8 bases aligning to TRBD2. CDR3 length: 14 residues. The germline gives CDR1 SGHVS, CDR2 FQNEAQ. With V trimmed by 7 bases and J by 8 bases, 11 bases remained unmatched. The CDR3 DNA reads TGTGCCAGCAACACTGCGGGAGGTCCCGGTACGCAGTATTTT. It yields the protein CASNTAGGPGTQYF.

V and J are TRBV5-1 and TRBJ1-1; TRBD1 matches 8 bases. The CDR3 extends over 15 amino acids. V shed 4 bases, J shed 3 bases, and the junction held 8 bases outside the gene matches. CDR1 SGHRS and CDR2 YFSETQ come from the germline V gene. CDR3 amino acids: CASSLSGQAYTEAFF. The CDR3 DNA is TGCGCCAGCAGCCTGTCGGGACAGGCATACACTGAAGCTTTCTTT.

The rearrangement links TRBV7-3 to TRBJ1-6, with TRBD1 matching 7 bases. This CDR3 spans 16 amino acids. Looked up from germline, CDR1 is SGHTA and CDR2 is FQGTGA. The V and J ends lost 2 bases and 15 bases, in that order; junction bases with no gene match: 16. DNA for the CDR3: TGTGCCAGCAGCTTAGGGGACAGCGCAGATACGCAGCACCTCCACTTT. It yields the protein CASSLGDSADTQHLHF. The variable domain in full, completed from reference TRBV7-3 and TRBJ1-6, reads GAGVSQTPSNKVTEKGKYVELRCDPISGHTALYWYRQSLGQGPEFLIYFQGTGAADDSGLPNDRFFAVRPEGSVSTLKIQRTERGDSAVYLCASSLGDSADTQHLHFGNGTRLTVT.

This clonotype was observed once. The conserved final phenylalanine or tryptophan is absent from the CDR3, which likely points to a read error. It is unclear where the CDR3 begins or ends on the DNA, so no DNA is shown, and the CDR3 is as TCRdb lists it. This chain links TRBV10-3 with TRBJ2-1; TRBD1, as called in the table, went unchecked against the DNA. Per germline, CDR1 ENHRY and CDR2 SYGVKD. The CDR3 region is 13 residues in length, termini included. Here the CDR3 reads CASSQGELESLPL.

V gene TRBV7-2 combines with J gene TRBJ2-6, with D unclear. CDR3 length equals 15 residues. Germline CDR1 reads SGHTA; CDR2 reads FQGNSA. V was shortened by 5 bases and J by 8 bases, with 16 bases between the two germline ends. CDR3 bases: TGTGCCAGCAGCCCAACATCGGGCACCCCCAACGTCCTGACTTTC. It specifies CASSPTSGTPNVLTF.

A word on this clonotype: Since no conserved phenylalanine or tryptophan closes the CDR3, a read error is the likely cause. It is unclear where the CDR3 begins or ends on the DNA, so no DNA is shown, and the CDR3 is as TCRdb lists it. The J gene is TRBJ2-3, the V gene TRBV7-9; TRBD2 was called by the table and not checked on the DNA. CDR1 and CDR2 from the germline V gene are SEHNR and FQNEAQ (reference sequence). With termini counted, the CDR3 has 13 amino acids. This CDR3 is CASSFRRSGRHDY.

The chain is built from TRBV7-8 and TRBJ2-5; D may be TRBD1 or TRBD2 (5 bases each). Germline CDR1 is SGHVS and CDR2 is FQNEAQ. V lost 5 bases to trimming and J lost 9 bases, with 19 bases between them. This CDR3 region has 14 residues. This chain's CDR3 is CASSRDPSETAQYF. The CDR3 DNA follows: TGTGCCAGCAGCAGGGACCCCAGCGAGACAGCCCAGTACTTC. The full variable domain, completed using reference TRBV7-8 and TRBJ2-5, is GAGVSQSPRYKVAKRGQDVALRCDPISGHVSLFWYQQALGQGPEFLTYFQNEAQLDKSGLPSDRFFAERPEGSVSTLKIQRTQQEDSAVYLCASSRDPSETAQYFGPGTRLLVL.

Of note for this clonotype: The germline gene is not matched at one end of the junction; a read error may be the cause. The J gene is TRBJ2-6, the V gene TRBV9; perhaps TRBD1 as D (5 bases). Per germline, CDR1 SGDLS and CDR2 YYNGEE. CDR3 size: 13 residues. In DNA, the CDR3 is TGTGCCAGCAGCGTAGATGGGGCCTACGTCCTGACTTTC. Translated: CASSVDGAYVLTF.

The chain couples TRBV7-2 to TRBJ1-1; maybe TRBD1 (6 bases). In germline, CDR1 is SGHTA, CDR2 FQGNSA. V was pared by 6 bases and J by 14 bases, with 28 bases between. The CDR3 extends over 15 amino acids. The CDR3 coding sequence is TGTGCCAGCAGTCCAGGGGCAAGGGGGGGAAACACCACATTCTTT. This gives the protein CASSPGARGGNTTFF.

This clonotype was counted between two and nine times. This CDR3 is CASSLDRAGETQYF. In DNA, the CDR3 is TGTGCCAGCAGCTTGGACAGGGCCGGGGAGACCCAGTACTTC. The J gene is TRBJ2-5, the V gene TRBV5-5, with D possibly being TRBD1 (6 bases). Trimming shortened V by 0 bases and J by 5 bases, and 11 bases separated the two germline ends. The germline V gene has CDR1 SGHKS and CDR2 YYEKEE (reference sequence). There are 14 residues in the CDR3.

The CDR3 DNA reads TGTGCCAGCAGTGAAGCAGCGTCTGGGGCCAACGTCCTGACTTTC. This encodes CASSEAASGANVLTF. This sequence joins TRBV6-1 and TRBJ2-6; D remains ambiguous. Trimming took off 0 bases at V and 1 base at J, with 4 bases between the two ends. This CDR3 spans 15 amino acids. Germline V gene data show CDR1 as MNHNS and CDR2 as SASEGT.

The chain is built from TRBV9 and TRBJ2-2; possibly TRBD1 or TRBD2 for D (5 bases each). The V gene's germline CDR1 is SGDLS and CDR2 YYNGEE. CDR3 length equals 12 residues. V was trimmed by 4 bases and J by 15 bases, leaving 16 bases between them. The chain's CDR3 is CASSLGPGALFF. CDR3 DNA: TGTGCCAGCAGCTTAGGGCCCGGGGCCTTGTTTTTT.

This clonotype was counted once. At one boundary the junction diverges from the germline segment, which might be a read error. The chain recombines TRBV7-9 with TRBJ2-2, with D perhaps being TRBD1 or TRBD2 (5 bases each). In germline, CDR1 is SEHNR, CDR2 FQNEAQ (reference sequence). This CDR3 is 15 amino acids long. In DNA, the CDR3 is TGTGCCAGCAGCTTGAAGGGACGCAGGGCCGGGGAGCAGTTTTTT. This sequence encodes CASSLKGRRAGEQFF.

The chain couples TRBV7-3 to TRBJ2-7; 10 bases match TRBD1. Looked up from germline, CDR1 is SGHTA and CDR2 is FQGTGA. V lost 5 bases to trimming and J lost 4 bases; unmatched junction nucleotides: 17. The CDR3 has 18 residues. CDR3 in amino acids: CASSVRQGAQETQYEQYV. The CDR3 bases are TGTGCCAGCAGCGTCCGACAGGGGGCCCAAGAGACCCAGTACGAGCAGTACGTC.

This chain links TRBV19 with TRBJ1-1, with D unresolved. The CDR3 has 14 residues. Germline CDR1 LNHDA, CDR2 SQIVND (reference sequence). The ends were cut back, 9 bases at V and 4 bases at J, with 18 bases in the middle. The CDR3: CASSGKVRTTEAFF. The CDR3, as DNA: TGTGCCAGCAGCGGCAAGGTGAGGACCACTGAAGCTTTCTTT. The full variable domain, with the rest looked up from reference TRBV19 and TRBJ1-1, is DGGITQSPKYLFRKEGQNVTLSCEQNLNHDAMYWYRQDPGQGLRLIYYSQIVNDFQKGDIAEGYSVSREKKESFPLTVTSAQKNPTAFYLCASSGKVRTTEAFFGQGTRLTVV.

This clonotype came up many times. It is unclear where the CDR3 begins or ends on the DNA, so no DNA is shown, and the CDR3 is as TCRdb lists it. V and J are TRBV9 and TRBJ1-1. The CDR3 is 15 residues long, counting both termini. Germline values: CDR1 SGDLS, CDR2 YYNGEE. This chain's CDR3 is CASGVAGNIQYFAFF.